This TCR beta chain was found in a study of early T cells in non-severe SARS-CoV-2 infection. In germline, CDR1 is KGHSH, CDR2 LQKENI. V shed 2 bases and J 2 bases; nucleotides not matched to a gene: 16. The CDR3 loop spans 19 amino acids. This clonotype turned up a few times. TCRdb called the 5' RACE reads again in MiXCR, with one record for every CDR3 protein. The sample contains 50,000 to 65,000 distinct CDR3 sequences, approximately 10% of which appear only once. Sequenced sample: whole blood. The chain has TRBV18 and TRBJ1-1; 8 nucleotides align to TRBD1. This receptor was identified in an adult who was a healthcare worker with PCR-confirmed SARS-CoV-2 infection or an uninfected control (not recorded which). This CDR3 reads CASSPRQVGGGTGNTEAFF. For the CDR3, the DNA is TGTGCCAGCTCACCAAGACAAGTAGGAGGCGGGACAGGTAACACTGAAGCTTTCTTT.